A single sample is the source of the 3 T cell receptor beta chains below, sequenced in a study of sequential checkpoint blockade in melanoma. Sample treatment: randomized to nivolumab then ipilimumab (arm A) or the reverse (arm B). Sequencing used immunoSEQ multiplex PCR; TCRdb keeps in-frame clones, though not all of them. This sample carries approximately 31,000 clones, roughly 90% of them seen once, and the ten largest clones take around 23%. The specimen comprised CD8+ T cells sorted from blood (inferred from file names), sampled from a patient given nivolumab and ipilimumab in sequence. These receptors all stem from a human donor with melanoma.

The V call is TRBV28, the J call TRBJ2-7, with D maybe TRBD1 (6 bases). CDR3 length equals 14 residues. Trimming took 3 bases from V and 2 from J, leaving 11 bases between them. CDR1 is MDHEN, CDR2 SYDVKM, per germline. In DNA, the CDR3 is TGTGCCAGCAGTTTTGTGGGGGCGGCCTACGAGCAGTACTTC. Its translation is CASSFVGAAYEQYF.

This sequence joins TRBV7-8 and TRBJ2-1; possibly TRBD2 for D (6 bases). CDR3 size: 15 residues. Per germline, CDR1 SGHVS and CDR2 FQNEAQ. V was clipped by 6 bases and J by 8 bases, with 20 bases between them. CDR3 in amino acids: CASRNRDSRFHEQFF. In DNA, the CDR3 is TGTGCCAGCAGAAACCGGGACTCGAGATTCCATGAGCAGTTCTTC.

The V gene is TRBV7-9, the J gene TRBJ1-1, with D perhaps matching TRBD1 (5 bases). The CDR3 length is 17 residues. Germline CDR1 SEHNR, CDR2 FQNEAQ (reference sequence). V dropped 2 bases and J dropped 1 base, with 17 bases sitting between them. In DNA form, the CDR3 reads TGTGCCAGCAGCTTAAGTTTTTCCGGGGGACCGAACACTGAAGCTTTCTTT. Its translation is CASSLSFSGGPNTEAFF.